These 24 T cell receptor beta chains were sequenced from one sample in a study of cytomegalovirus exposure and HLA in healthy donors. PCR involved 60 Vbeta and 13 Jbeta primers. The data were produced by immunoSEQ multiplex PCR, yet TCRdb's version contains in-frame clones alone and is incomplete. The listing contains 65,000 to 90,000 clones. Sequenced: PBMCs. These receptors all stem from a man between 40 and 49 years old in good health and CMV-seronegative.

This sequence joins TRBV2 and TRBJ2-6, with D possibly TRBD1 on 6 matching bases. The CDR3 has 15 residues. The ends were cut back, 8 bases at V and 0 bases at J, with 11 bases in the middle. In germline, CDR1 is SNHLY, CDR2 FYNNEI. CDR3 loop: CASGQLRSGANVLTF. The DNA of the CDR3 is TGTGCCAGCGGACAGTTACGCTCTGGGGCCAACGTCCTGACTTTC.

This clone is labeled medium-sized (0.01 to 0.1%) based on frequency. The rearrangement joins TRBV5-4 to TRBJ2-1; TRBD2 aligns across 8 bases. The CDR3 contains 15 residues. The V segment lost 4 bases and the J segment 1 base; nucleotides outside the gene matches: 4. Germline CDR1 reads SGHNT; CDR2 reads YYREEE (reference sequence). CDR3 loop: CASSPGGGSYNEQFF. As DNA, the CDR3 is TGTGCCAGCAGCCCCGGGGGGGGGTCCTACAATGAGCAGTTCTTC.

The V call is TRBV28, the J call TRBJ1-2, with TRBD1 matching 7 bases. CDR3 size: 15 residues. Germline lookup yields CDR1 MDHEN and CDR2 SYDVKM. Trimming removed 6 bases from V and 0 bases from J; junction bases left unmatched: 7. The DNA of the CDR3 is TGTGCCAGCAGCGTTTGGGACAGCACTAACTATGGCTACACCTTC. As protein: CASSVWDSTNYGYTF.

V gene TRBV6-6 combines with J gene TRBJ1-5; TRBD1 matches at 9 bases. The CDR3 runs 16 residues. Trimming removed 4 bases from V and 6 bases from J; junction bases left unmatched: 10. From germline, CDR1 is MNHNY and CDR2 SVGAGI (reference sequence). The CDR3: CASSSNTGGVGQPQHF. CDR3 bases: TGTGCCAGCAGTTCTAATACAGGGGGCGTAGGTCAGCCCCAGCATTTT.

The chain combines TRBV6-1 with TRBJ2-7, with TRBD1 matching 10 bases. The CDR3 is made up of 16 amino acids. Unmatched junction bases numbered 7, after V lost 2 bases and J lost 3 bases. The germline CDR1 and CDR2 sequences are MNHNS and SASEGT. CDR3 in amino acids: CASSEFIGTGVYEQYF. CDR3 DNA sequence: TGTGCCAGCAGTGAATTCATCGGGACAGGGGTCTACGAGCAGTACTTC.

The gene calls are TRBV28 and TRBJ1-1; 7 nucleotides align to TRBD1. V dropped 5 bases and J dropped 10; count of bases not matched to a gene: 13. CDR3 length: 14 residues. Germline V CDR1 and CDR2: MDHEN, SYDVKM. The CDR3 loop reads CASSILTQGIAAFF. In DNA form, the CDR3 reads TGTGCCAGCAGTATACTGACACAGGGGATTGCAGCTTTCTTT.

The chain is built from TRBV4-1 and TRBJ1-5, with D perhaps TRBD1 (6 bases). V dropped 0 bases and J dropped 9 bases, with 15 bases sitting between them. This CDR3 is built from 15 residues. Germline CDR1 reads MGHRA; CDR2 reads YSYEKL. CDR3 amino acids: CASSQDGGELRPQHF. In DNA, the CDR3 is TGCGCCAGCAGCCAAGATGGGGGCGAGCTTCGGCCCCAGCATTTT.

J is TRBJ2-1 and V is TRBV30; perhaps TRBD1 as D (6 bases). The CDR3 is made up of 13 amino acids. Deletions cut 1 base from V and 5 bases from J, with 9 bases between. Germline CDR1 and CDR2: GTSNPN and SVGIG (reference sequence). The CDR3 sequence: CAWSAGADNEQFF. CDR3 nucleotides: TGTGCCTGGAGTGCAGGGGCCGACAATGAGCAGTTCTTC.

V usage is TRBV6-5 and J usage is TRBJ1-4; 12 nucleotides line up with TRBD1. The ends lost 6 bases at V and 8 bases at J; junction bases unmatched: 7. The CDR3 loop spans 15 amino acids. Germline values: CDR1 MNHEY, CDR2 SVGAGI. The CDR3 DNA reads TGTGCCAGCAGGTACCGGGACAGGGGGCTCGAAAAACTGTTTTTT. Its protein product is CASRYRDRGLEKLFF.

The rearrangement joins TRBV6-5 to TRBJ1-2; 8 bases are shared with TRBD1. V was clipped by 4 bases and J by 6 bases; unmatched bases: 7. The CDR3 consists of 14 residues. The germline gives CDR1 MNHEY, CDR2 SVGAGI. CDR3 bases: TGTGCCAGCAGTTTTACCTCGGGACAGGATGGCTACACCTTC. It yields the protein CASSFTSGQDGYTF.

The rearrangement links TRBV19 to TRBJ1-2; the match to TRBD1 covers 7 bases. CDR3 size: 17 residues. V lost 6 bases to trimming and J lost 2 bases; unmatched junction nucleotides: 15. Germline V gene data show CDR1 as LNHDA and CDR2 as SQIVND (reference sequence). For the CDR3, the DNA is TGTGCCAGTAGCAAAAGGGGGGAGGACAGGAGAAACTATGGCTACACCTTC. Amino acids: CASSKRGEDRRNYGYTF.

J is TRBJ1-5 and V is TRBV6-1; D is undetermined. The germline V gene has CDR1 MNHNS and CDR2 SASEGT. This CDR3 has 13 amino acids. V was pared by 0 bases and J by 7 bases, with 7 bases between. The CDR3: CASSEARVQPQHF. The DNA of the CDR3 is TGTGCCAGCAGTGAAGCCCGAGTCCAGCCCCAGCATTTT.

The chain carries TRBV9 and TRBJ2-5; TRBD2 matches 8 bases. The CDR3 consists of 16 residues. V was pared by 4 bases and J by 6 bases, with 14 bases of the junction left unmatched. CDR1 is SGDLS and CDR2 is YYNGEE in the germline V gene. In DNA, the CDR3 is TGTGCCAGCAGCTTCATTTTAGCGGGGATCGGACAGACCCAGTACTTC. Translated: CASSFILAGIGQTQYF.

The chain recombines TRBV28 with TRBJ2-5, with 9 bases that match TRBD2. V lost 5 bases to trimming and J lost 2 bases; unmatched junction nucleotides: 6. This CDR3 has 15 amino acids. The germline CDR1 and CDR2 sequences are MDHEN and SYDVKM. The CDR3 loop reads CASSLGLAKQETQYF. DNA for the CDR3: TGTGCCAGCAGTCTCGGACTAGCGAAACAAGAGACCCAGTACTTC.

V is TRBV5-1 and J is TRBJ2-7; 12 nucleotides agree with TRBD1. The CDR3 consists of 14 residues. Germline CDR1 and CDR2: SGHRS and YFSETQ. Trimming cost V 4 bases and J 7 bases; bases outside gene matches: 6. CDR3 sequence reads: CASSLGQGAQEQYF. The CDR3 DNA sequence: TGCGCCAGCAGCCTGGGACAGGGGGCGCAAGAGCAGTACTTC.

The chain has TRBV27 and TRBJ2-3; no reliable D call. This CDR3 region has 14 residues. The germline V and J ends were trimmed by 1 base and 6 bases, with 11 bases remaining between them. Germline V gene lookup returns CDR1 MNHEY and CDR2 SMNVEV (reference sequence). The CDR3 region has the DNA TGTGCCAGCAGTTTATTAAGGAGTCTGGATACGCAGTATTTT. This sequence encodes CASSLLRSLDTQYF.

V and J are TRBV6-5 and TRBJ2-3; the D gene is possibly TRBD2 (5 bases). Germline values: CDR1 MNHEY, CDR2 SVGAGI. CDR3 length equals 15 residues. V was cut by 6 bases and J by 0 bases, with 13 bases left in between. This CDR3 is CASSRGLGSTDTQYF. The CDR3 nucleotides are TGTGCCAGCAGCCGCGGACTCGGTAGCACAGATACGCAGTATTTT.

This chain links TRBV10-2 with TRBJ2-7; D is undetermined. Trimming shortened V by 2 bases and J by 9 bases, and 17 bases separated the two germline ends. The CDR3 has 14 residues. Germline V gene lookup returns CDR1 WSHSY and CDR2 SAAADI. CDR3 sequence: CASSEKRLGTVQYF. The CDR3 nucleotides are TGCGCCAGCAGTGAGAAGCGACTCGGAACGGTGCAGTACTTC.

The chain carries TRBV9 and TRBJ2-3; possibly TRBD1 for D (5 bases). The V end was cut by 4 bases, the J end by 0 bases, with 12 bases between. Germline loops: CDR1 SGDLS, CDR2 YYNGEE. This CDR3 comprises 15 residues. The CDR3 DNA is TGTGCCAGCAGCCAGTGGGGCTCTAGCACAGATACGCAGTATTTT. It codes for CASSQWGSSTDTQYF.

The rearrangement joins TRBV10-3 to TRBJ2-1; 8 bases line up with TRBD1. The CDR3 spans 16 residues. The V gene's germline CDR1 is ENHRY and CDR2 SYGVKD. The V and J ends lost 4 bases and 0 bases, in that order; junction bases with no gene match: 5. CDR3 region: CAISGLGQDSYNEQFF. CDR3 sequence (DNA): TGTGCCATCAGTGGCCTGGGACAGGACTCCTACAATGAGCAGTTCTTC.

The V gene is TRBV6-4, the J gene TRBJ2-3; 9 bases map to TRBD2. The length of the CDR3 is 14 residues. Losses at the gene ends were 8 bases for V and 3 bases for J; bases not matched to a gene: 6. Germline CDR1 MRHNA, CDR2 SNTAGT. The CDR3 nucleotides are TGTGCCAGCCCTGGGCGGGGGGGGACAGATACGCAGTATTTT. Protein: CASPGRGGTDTQYF.

J is TRBJ1-2 and V is TRBV14, with D unclear. CDR3 length: 13 amino acids. The germline V gene has CDR1 SGHDN and CDR2 FVKESK. V shed 4 bases and J shed 5 bases, with 11 bases lying between them. CDR3: CASSRAAGYGYTF. The CDR3 DNA is TGTGCCAGCAGCCGAGCGGCGGGGTATGGCTACACCTTC.

The chain couples TRBV9 to TRBJ2-5; D is unclear. Trimming pared 0 bases from V and 4 bases from J, leaving 10 bases between. CDR3 size: 14 residues. Per the germline V gene, CDR1 is SGDLS and CDR2 is YYNGEE. The CDR3 DNA reads TGTGCCAGCAGCGTAGAAGTAGTTGGAGAGACCCAGTACTTC. Translated, it gives CASSVEVVGETQYF.

The rearrangement joins TRBV7-9 to TRBJ2-1, with a possible D match to TRBD2 (5 bases). This CDR3 is built from 14 residues. CDR1 and CDR2 (germline): SEHNR, FQNEAQ (reference sequence). V gave up 9 bases and J gave up 2 bases, with 14 bases separating them. The chain's CDR3 is CASPRGIAYNEQFF. The CDR3 DNA sequence: TGTGCCAGTCCTCGAGGGATCGCCTACAATGAGCAGTTCTTC.